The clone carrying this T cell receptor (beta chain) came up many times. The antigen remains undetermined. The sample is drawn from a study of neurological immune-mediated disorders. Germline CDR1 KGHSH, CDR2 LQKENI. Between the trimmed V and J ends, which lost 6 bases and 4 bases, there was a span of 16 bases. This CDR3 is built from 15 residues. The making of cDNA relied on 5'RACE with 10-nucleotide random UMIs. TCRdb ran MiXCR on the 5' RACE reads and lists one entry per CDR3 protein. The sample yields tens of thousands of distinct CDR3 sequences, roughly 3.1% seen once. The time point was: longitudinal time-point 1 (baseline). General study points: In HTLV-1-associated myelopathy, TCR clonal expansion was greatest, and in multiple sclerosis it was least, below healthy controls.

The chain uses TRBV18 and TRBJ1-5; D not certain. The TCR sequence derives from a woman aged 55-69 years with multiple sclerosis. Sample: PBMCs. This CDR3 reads CASSPPLGRNQPQHF. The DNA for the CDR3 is TGTGCCAGCTCTCCCCCCTTGGGTAGAAATCAGCCCCAGCATTTT.